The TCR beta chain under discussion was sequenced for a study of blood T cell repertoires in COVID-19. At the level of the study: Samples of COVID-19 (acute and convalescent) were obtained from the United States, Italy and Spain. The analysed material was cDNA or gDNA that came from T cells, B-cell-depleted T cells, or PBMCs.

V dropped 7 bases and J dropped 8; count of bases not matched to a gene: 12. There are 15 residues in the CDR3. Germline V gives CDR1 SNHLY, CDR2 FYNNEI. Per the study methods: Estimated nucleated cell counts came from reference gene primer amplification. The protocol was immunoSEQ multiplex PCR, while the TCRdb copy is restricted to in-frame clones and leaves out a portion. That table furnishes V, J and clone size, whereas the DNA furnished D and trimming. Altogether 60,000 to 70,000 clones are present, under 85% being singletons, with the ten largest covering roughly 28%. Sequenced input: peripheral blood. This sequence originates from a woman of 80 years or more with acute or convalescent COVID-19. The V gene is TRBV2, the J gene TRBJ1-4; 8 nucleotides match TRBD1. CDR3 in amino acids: CASTRPDREDEKLFF. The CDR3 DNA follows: TGTGCCAGCACCCGGCCGGACAGGGAGGACGAAAAACTGTTTTTT.